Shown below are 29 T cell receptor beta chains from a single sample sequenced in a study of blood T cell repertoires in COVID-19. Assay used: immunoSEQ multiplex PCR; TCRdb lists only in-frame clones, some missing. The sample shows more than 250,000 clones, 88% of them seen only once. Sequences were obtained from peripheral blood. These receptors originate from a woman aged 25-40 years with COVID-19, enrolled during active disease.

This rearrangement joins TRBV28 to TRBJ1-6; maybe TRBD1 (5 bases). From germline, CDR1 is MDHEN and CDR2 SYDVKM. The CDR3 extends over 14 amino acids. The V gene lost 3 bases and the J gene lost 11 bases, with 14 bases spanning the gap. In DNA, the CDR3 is TGTGCCAGCAGTTTTGAGGCAGGCAGGGCACCCCTCCACTTT. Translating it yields CASSFEAGRAPLHF.

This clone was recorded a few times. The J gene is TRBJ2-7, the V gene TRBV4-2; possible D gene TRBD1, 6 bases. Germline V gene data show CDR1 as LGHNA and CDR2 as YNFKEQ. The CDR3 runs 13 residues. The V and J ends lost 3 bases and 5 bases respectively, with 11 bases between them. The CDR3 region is CASSQIQGNEQYV. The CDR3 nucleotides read TGTGCCAGCAGCCAGATACAGGGCAACGAGCAGTACGTC.

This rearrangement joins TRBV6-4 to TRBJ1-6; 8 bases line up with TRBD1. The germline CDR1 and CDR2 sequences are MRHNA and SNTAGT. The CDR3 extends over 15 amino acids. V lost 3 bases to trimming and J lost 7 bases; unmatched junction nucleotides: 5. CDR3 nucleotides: TGTGCCAGCAGTGAGAAGACAGGGGTGAATTCACCCCTCCACTTT. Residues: CASSEKTGVNSPLHF.

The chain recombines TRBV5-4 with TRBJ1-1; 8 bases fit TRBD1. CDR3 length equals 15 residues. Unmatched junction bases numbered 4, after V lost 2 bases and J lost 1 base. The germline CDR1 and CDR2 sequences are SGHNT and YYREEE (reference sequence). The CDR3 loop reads CASSLGTGSNTEAFF. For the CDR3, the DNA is TGTGCCAGCAGCTTAGGGACAGGATCGAACACTGAAGCTTTCTTT.

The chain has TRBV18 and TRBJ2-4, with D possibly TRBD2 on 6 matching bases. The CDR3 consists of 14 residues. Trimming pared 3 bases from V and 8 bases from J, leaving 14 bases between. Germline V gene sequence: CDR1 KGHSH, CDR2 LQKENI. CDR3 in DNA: TGTGCCAGCTCACCCGGTGCGGGGATGGACATTCAGTACTTC. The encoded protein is CASSPGAGMDIQYF.

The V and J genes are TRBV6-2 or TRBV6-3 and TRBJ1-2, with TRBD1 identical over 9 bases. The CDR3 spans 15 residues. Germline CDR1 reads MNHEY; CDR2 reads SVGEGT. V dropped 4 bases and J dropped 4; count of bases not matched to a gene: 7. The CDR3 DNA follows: TGTGCCAGCAGTTTCGGACAGGGGCCTTTCTATGGCTACACCTTC. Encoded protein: CASSFGQGPFYGYTF.

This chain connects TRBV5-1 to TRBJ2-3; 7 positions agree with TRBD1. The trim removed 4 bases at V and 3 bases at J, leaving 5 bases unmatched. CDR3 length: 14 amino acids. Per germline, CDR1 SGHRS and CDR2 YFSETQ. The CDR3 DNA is TGCGCCAGCAGCAACCGGGACAGAACAGATACGCAGTATTTT. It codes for CASSNRDRTDTQYF.

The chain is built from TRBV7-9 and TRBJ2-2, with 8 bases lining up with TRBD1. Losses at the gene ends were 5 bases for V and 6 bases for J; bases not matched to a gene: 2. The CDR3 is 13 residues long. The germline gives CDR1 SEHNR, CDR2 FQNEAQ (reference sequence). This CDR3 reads CASSVQGAGELFF. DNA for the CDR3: TGTGCCAGCAGCGTACAGGGGGCCGGGGAGCTGTTTTTT.

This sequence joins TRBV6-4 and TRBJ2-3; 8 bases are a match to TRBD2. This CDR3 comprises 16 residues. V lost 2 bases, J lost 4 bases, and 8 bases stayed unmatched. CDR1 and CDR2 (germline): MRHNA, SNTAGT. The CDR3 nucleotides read TGTGCCAGCAGTGACAAGAGCGGGGGCGGGGCAGATACGCAGTATTTT. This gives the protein CASSDKSGGGADTQYF.

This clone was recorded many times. CDR3: CATRRGDTGELFF. The CDR3, as DNA: TGTGCCACACGCAGGGGGGACACCGGGGAGCTGTTTTTT. The rearrangement links TRBV6-5 to TRBJ2-2; tentatively, D is TRBD1 (7 bases). The CDR3 is 13 residues long. CDR1 MNHEY and CDR2 SVGAGI come from the germline V gene. V was cut by 10 bases and J by 3 bases, with 12 bases left in between.

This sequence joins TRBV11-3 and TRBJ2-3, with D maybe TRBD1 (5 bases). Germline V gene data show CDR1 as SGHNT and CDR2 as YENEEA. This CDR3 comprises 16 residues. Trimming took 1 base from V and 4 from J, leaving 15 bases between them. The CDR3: CASSLGTVQGADTQYF. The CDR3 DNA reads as TGTGCCAGCAGCTTAGGGACCGTTCAGGGTGCAGATACGCAGTATTTT.

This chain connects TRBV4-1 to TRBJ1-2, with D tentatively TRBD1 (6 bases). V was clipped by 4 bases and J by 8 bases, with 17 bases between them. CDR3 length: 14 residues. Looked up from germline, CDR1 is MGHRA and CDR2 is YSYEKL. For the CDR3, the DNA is TGCGCCAGCAGCCCATCGGACAGCGGTTTGGGCTACACCTTC. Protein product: CASSPSDSGLGYTF.

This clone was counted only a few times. The CDR3, as DNA: TGTGCCAGCAGCTTAGAGGCGGGCACTGAGCAGTTCTTC. As protein: CASSLEAGTEQFF. The genes are TRBV11-3 and TRBJ2-1; the D gene is possibly TRBD2 (5 bases). Trimming pared 0 bases from V and 9 bases from J, leaving 9 bases between. The CDR3 runs to 13 residues. In germline, CDR1 is SGHNT, CDR2 YENEEA.

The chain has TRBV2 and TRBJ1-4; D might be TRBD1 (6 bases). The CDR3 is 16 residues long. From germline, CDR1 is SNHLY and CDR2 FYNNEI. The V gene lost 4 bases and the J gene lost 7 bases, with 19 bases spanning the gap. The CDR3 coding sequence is TGTGCCAGCAGTGTCACCAGGGGAAGGTGGGGTGAAAAACTGTTTTTT. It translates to CASSVTRGRWGEKLFF.

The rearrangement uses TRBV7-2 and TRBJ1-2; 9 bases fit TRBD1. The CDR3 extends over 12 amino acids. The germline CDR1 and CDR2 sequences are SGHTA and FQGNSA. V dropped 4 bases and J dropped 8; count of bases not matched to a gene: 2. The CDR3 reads CASSWTGVGYTF. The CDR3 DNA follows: TGTGCCAGCAGCTGGACAGGGGTGGGCTACACCTTC. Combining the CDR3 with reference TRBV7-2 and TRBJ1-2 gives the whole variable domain GAGVSQSPSNKVTEKGKDVELRCDPISGHTALYWYRQSLGQGLEFLIYFQGNSAPDKSGLPSDRFSAERTGGSVSTLTIQRTQQEDSAVYLCASSWTGVGYTFGSGTRLTVV.

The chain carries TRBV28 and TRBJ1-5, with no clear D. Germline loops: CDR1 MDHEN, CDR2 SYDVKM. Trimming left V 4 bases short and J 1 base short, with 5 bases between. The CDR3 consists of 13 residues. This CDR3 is CASSYTSNQPQHF. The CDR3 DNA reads TGTGCCAGCAGTTACACCAGCAATCAGCCCCAGCATTTT.

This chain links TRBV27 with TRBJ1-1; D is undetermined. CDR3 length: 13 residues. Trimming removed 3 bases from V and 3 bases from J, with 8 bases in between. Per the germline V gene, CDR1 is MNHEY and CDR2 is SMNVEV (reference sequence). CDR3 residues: CASSFDIDTEAFF. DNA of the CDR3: TGTGCCAGCAGTTTCGACATAGACACTGAAGCTTTCTTT.

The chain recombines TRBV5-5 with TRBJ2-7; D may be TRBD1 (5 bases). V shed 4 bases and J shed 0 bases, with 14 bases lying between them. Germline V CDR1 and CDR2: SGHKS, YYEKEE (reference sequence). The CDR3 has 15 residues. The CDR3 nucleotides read TGTGCCAGCAGCCGTGACAGTACTATCTCCTACGAGCAGTACGTC. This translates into CASSRDSTISYEQYV.

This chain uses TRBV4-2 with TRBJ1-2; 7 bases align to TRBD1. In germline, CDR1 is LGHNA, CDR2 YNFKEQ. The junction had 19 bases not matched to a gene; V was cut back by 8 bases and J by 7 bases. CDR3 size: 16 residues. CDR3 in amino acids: CASAPLGTAESSGYTF. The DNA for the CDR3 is TGTGCCAGCGCACCCTTGGGGACAGCCGAAAGTAGTGGCTACACCTTC.

The CDR3 region is CASTPTGVETQYF. As DNA, the CDR3 is TGTGCCAGCACCCCGACAGGGGTAGAGACCCAGTACTTC. The chain recombines TRBV6-2 or TRBV6-3 with TRBJ2-5; 8 nucleotides align to TRBD1. The length of the CDR3 is 13 residues. Germline CDR1 is MNHEY and CDR2 is SVGEGT. The V and J ends lost 7 bases and 4 bases, in that order; junction bases with no gene match: 5.

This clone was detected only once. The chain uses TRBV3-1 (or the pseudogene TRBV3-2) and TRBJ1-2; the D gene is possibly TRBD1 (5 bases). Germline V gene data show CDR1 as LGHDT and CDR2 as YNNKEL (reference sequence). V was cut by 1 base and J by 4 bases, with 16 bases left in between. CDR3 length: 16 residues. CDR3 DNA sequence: TGTGCCAGCAGCCAAGTCGGAGGGGATTTTTTCTATGGCTACACCTTC. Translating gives CASSQVGGDFFYGYTF.

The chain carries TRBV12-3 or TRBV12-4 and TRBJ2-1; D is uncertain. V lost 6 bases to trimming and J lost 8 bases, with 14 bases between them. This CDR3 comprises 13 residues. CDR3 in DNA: TGTGCCAGCAGCCCTCCCAGTTTCGATGAGCAGTTCTTC. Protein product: CASSPPSFDEQFF.

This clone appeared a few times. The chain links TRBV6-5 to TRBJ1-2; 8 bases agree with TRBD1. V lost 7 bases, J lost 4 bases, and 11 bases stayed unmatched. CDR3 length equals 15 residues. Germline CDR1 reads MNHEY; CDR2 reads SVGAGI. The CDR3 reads CASTLGTGGFYGYTF. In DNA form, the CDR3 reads TGTGCCAGCACCCTTGGGACAGGAGGTTTCTATGGCTACACCTTC.

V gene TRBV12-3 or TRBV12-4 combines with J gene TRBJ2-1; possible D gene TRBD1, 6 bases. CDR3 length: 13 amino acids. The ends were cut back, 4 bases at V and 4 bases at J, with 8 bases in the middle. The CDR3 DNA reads TGTGCCAGCAGTTGGGACAATTACAATGAGCAGTTCTTC. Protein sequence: CASSWDNYNEQFF.

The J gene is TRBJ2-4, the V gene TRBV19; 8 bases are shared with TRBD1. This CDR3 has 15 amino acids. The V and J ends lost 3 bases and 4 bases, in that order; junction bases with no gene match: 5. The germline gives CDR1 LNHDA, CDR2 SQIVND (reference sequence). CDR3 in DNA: TGTGCCAGTAGTATCAATCGACAGGGGAAAAACATTCAGTACTTC. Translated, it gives CASSINRQGKNIQYF.

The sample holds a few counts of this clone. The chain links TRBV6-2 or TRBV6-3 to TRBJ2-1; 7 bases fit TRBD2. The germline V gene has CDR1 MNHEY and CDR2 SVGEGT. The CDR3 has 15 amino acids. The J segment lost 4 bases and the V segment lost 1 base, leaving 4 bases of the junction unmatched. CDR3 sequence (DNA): TGTGCCAGCAGTTACTGGGCTAGCGGATACAATGAGCAGTTCTTC. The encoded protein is CASSYWASGYNEQFF.

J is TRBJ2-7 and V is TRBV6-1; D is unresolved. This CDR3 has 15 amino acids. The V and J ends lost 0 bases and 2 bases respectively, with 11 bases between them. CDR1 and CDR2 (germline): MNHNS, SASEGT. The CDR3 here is CASSEASRYPYEQYV. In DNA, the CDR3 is TGTGCCAGCAGTGAAGCGAGTAGATACCCCTACGAGCAGTACGTC.

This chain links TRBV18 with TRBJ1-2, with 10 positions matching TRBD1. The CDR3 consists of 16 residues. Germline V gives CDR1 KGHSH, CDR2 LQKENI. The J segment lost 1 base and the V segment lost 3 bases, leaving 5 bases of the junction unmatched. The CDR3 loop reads CASSPGTGADNYGYTF. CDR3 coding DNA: TGTGCCAGCTCACCCGGGACAGGGGCCGATAACTATGGCTACACCTTC.

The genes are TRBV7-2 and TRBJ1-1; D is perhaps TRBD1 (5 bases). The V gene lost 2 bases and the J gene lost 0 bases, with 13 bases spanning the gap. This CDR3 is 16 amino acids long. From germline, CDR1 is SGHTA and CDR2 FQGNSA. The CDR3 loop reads CASSLNSAGLNTEAFF. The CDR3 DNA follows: TGTGCCAGCAGCTTAAACTCCGCAGGGTTGAACACTGAAGCTTTCTTT. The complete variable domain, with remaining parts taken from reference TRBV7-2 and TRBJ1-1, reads GAGVSQSPSNKVTEKGKDVELRCDPISGHTALYWYRQSLGQGLEFLIYFQGNSAPDKSGLPSDRFSAERTGGSVSTLTIQRTQQEDSAVYLCASSLNSAGLNTEAFFGQGTRLTVV.